The T cell receptor beta chain under discussion was sequenced for a study of beta chain features in type 1 diabetes. Study conclusions and caveats: People with Type 1 diabetes carried modestly yet significantly shorter TCRB CDR3s in all four CD4+ subsets. It was not settled here whether HLA type affects TCRB rearrangement.

Concerning this clone itself: Its antigen remains unknown.

After removal of 4 bases from V and 0 bases from J, the junction contained 8 bases not matched to a gene. Germline assignment: CDR1 SGDLS and CDR2 YYNGEE. The CDR3 length is 16 residues. Expressed TCRB transcripts were sequenced after all isolated RNA was converted to cDNA. Average reads for naive, central memory and regulatory T cell samples were about 3.6 million. Assay: immunoSEQ multiplex PCR; the TCRdb copy retains only in-frame clones and omits some. The sample lists 900,000 or so clones, roughly 16% occurring once. The TCR sequence derives from a woman between 18 and 29 years old in good health. The sample consisted of naive CD4+ T cells from blood. The chain employs TRBV9 and TRBJ2-7; TRBD1 agrees at 9 bases. As DNA, the CDR3 is TGTGCCAGCAGCCCGAGGGGGGACAGGGTCTCCTACGAGCAGTACTTC. Translating gives CASSPRGDRVSYEQYF.